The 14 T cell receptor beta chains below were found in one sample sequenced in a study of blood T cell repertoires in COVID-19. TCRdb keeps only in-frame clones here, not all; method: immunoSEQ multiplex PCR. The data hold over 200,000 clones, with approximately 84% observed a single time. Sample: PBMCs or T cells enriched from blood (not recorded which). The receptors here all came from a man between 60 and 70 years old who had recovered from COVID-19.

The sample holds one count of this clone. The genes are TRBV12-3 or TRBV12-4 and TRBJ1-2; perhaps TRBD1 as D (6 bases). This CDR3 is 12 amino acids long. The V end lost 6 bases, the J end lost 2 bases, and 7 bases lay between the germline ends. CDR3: CASRQGNYGYTF. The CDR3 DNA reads TGTGCCAGCAGGCAGGGGAACTATGGCTACACCTTC.

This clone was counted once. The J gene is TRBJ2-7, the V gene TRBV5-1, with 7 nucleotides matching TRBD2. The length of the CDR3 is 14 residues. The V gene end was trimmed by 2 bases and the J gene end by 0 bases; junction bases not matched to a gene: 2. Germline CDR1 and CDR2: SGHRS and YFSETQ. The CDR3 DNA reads TGCGCCAGCAGCTTTGCTAGCGGCTCCTACGAGCAGTACTTC. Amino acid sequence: CASSFASGSYEQYF. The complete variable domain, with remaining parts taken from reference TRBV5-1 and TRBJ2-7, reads KAGVTQTPRYLIKTRGQQVTLSCSPISGHRSVSWYQQTPGQGLQFLFEYFSETQRNKGNFPGRFSGRQFSNSRSEMNVSTLELGDSALYLCASSFASGSYEQYFGPGTRLTVT.

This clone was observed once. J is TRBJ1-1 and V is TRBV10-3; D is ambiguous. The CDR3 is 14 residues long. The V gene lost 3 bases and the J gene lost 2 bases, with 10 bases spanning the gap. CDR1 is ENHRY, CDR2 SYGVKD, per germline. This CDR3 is CAISDHNLNTEAFF. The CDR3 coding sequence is TGTGCCATCAGTGATCACAATTTAAACACTGAAGCTTTCTTT.

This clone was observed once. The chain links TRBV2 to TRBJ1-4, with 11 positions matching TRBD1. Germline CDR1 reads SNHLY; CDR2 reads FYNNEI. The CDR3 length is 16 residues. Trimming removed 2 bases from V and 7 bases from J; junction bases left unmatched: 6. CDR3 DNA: TGTGCCAGCAGTGAAATCCGGACAGGGGGCGGTGAAAAACTGTTTTTT. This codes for CASSEIRTGGGEKLFF.

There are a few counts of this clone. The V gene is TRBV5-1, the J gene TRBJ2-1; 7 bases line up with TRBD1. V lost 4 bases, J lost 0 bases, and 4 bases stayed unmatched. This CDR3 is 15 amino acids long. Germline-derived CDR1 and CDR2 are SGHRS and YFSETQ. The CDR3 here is CASSMGQNSYNEQFF. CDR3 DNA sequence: TGCGCCAGCAGCATGGGACAGAACTCCTACAATGAGCAGTTCTTC. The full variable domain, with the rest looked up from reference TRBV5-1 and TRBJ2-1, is KAGVTQTPRYLIKTRGQQVTLSCSPISGHRSVSWYQQTPGQGLQFLFEYFSETQRNKGNFPGRFSGRQFSNSRSEMNVSTLELGDSALYLCASSMGQNSYNEQFFGPGTRLTVL.

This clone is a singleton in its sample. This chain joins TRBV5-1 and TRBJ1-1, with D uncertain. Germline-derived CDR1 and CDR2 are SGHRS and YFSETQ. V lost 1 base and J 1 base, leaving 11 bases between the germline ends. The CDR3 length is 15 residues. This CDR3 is CASSLTRSSNTEAFF. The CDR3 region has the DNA TGCGCCAGCAGCTTGACAAGATCTTCGAACACTGAAGCTTTCTTT.

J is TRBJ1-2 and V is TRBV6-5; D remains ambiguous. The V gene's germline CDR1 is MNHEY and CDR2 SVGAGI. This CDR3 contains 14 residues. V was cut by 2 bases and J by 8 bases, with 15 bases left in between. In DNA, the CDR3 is TGTGCCAGCAGTTACACATCCGTGTCCCTCGGCTACACCTTC. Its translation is CASSYTSVSLGYTF.

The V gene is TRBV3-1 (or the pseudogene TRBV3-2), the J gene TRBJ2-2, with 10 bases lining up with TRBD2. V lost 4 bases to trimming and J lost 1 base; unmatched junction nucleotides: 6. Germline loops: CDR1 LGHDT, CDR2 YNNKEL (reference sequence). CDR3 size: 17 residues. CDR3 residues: CASSRAVAGGNTGELFF. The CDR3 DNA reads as TGTGCCAGCAGCCGCGCCGTAGCGGGGGGGAACACCGGGGAGCTGTTTTTT.

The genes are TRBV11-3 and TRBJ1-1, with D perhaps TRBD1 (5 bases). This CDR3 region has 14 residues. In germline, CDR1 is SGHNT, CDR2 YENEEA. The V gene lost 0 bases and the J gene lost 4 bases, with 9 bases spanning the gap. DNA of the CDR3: TGTGCCAGCAGCTTAGAGGGCAGGGTCACTGAAGCTTTCTTT. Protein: CASSLEGRVTEAFF.

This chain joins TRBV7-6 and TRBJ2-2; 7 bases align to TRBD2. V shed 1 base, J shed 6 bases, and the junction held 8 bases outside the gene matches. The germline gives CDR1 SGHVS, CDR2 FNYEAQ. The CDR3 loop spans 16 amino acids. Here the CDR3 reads CASSLVASGVAGELFF. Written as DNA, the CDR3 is TGTGCCAGCAGCTTAGTGGCCAGCGGGGTTGCCGGGGAGCTGTTTTTT. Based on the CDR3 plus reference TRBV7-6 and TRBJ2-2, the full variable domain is GAGVSQSPRYKVTKRGQDVALRCDPISGHVSLYWYRQALGQGPEFLTYFNYEAQQDKSGLPNDRFSAERPEGSISTLTIQRTEQRDSAMYRCASSLVASGVAGELFFGEGSRLTVL.

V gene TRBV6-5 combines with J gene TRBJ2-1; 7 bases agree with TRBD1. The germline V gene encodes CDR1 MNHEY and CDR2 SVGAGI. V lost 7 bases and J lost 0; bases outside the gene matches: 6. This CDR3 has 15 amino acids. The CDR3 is CASTPGDSSYNEQFF. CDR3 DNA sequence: TGTGCCAGCACCCCCGGGGACAGCTCCTACAATGAGCAGTTCTTC.

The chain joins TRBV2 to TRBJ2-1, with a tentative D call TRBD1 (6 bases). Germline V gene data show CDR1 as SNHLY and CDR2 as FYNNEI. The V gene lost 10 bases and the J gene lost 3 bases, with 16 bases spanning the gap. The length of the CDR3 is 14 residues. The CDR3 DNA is TGTGCCACCTCGGGTACCAGGGGCTACAATGAGCAGTTCTTC. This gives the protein CATSGTRGYNEQFF.

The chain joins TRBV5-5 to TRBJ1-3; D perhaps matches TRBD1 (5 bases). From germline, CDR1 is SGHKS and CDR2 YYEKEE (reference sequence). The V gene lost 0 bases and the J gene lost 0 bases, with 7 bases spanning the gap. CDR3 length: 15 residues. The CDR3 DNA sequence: TGTGCCAGCAGCTTGGGGGGCGTCTCTGGAAACACCATATATTTT. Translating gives CASSLGGVSGNTIYF.

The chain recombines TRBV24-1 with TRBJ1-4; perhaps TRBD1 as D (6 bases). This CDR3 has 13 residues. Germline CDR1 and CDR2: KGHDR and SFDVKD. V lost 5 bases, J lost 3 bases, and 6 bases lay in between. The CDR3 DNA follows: TGTGCCACCAGTGGGGGGCCTAATGAAAAACTGTTTTTT. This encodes CATSGGPNEKLFF.